This T cell receptor (beta chain) is drawn from a study of blood T cell repertoires in COVID-19. TCRdb's copy holds only in-frame clones and misses some; the assay was immunoSEQ multiplex PCR. The repertoire holds 240,000 or so clones, approximately 80% seen once, with more than 9.5% in the top ten. This CDR3 contains 15 residues. CDR1 SGHDT and CDR2 YYEEEE come from the germline V gene. The V end was cut by 2 bases, the J end by 3 bases, with 14 bases between. The V gene is TRBV5-6, the J gene TRBJ1-2, with D tentatively TRBD1 (6 bases). The sequence was collected from a woman over 75 with acute or convalescent COVID-19. Material for sequencing was peripheral blood. CDR3 sequence reads: CASSLVKGGHYGYTF. CDR3 nucleotide sequence: TGTGCCAGCAGCTTAGTCAAAGGGGGACACTATGGCTACACCTTC.